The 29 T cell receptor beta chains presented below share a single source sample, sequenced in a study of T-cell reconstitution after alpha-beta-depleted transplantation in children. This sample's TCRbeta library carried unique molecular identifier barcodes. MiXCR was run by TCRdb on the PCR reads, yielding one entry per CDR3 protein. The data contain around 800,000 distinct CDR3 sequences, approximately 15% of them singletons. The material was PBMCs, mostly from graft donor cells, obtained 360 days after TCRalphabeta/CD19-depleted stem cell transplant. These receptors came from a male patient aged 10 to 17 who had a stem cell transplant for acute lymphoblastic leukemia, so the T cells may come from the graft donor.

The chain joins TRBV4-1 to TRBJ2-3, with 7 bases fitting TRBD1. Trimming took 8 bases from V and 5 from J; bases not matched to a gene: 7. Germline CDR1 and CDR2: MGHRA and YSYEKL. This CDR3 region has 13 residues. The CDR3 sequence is CASGDRGEDTQYF. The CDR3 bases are TGCGCCAGCGGGGACAGAGGGGAAGATACGCAGTATTTT.

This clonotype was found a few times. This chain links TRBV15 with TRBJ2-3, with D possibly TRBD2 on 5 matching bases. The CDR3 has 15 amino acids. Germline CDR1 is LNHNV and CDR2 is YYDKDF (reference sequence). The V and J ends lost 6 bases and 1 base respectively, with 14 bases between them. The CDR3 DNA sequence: TGTGCCACCAGTTGGGAGAGATTGGGCACAGATACGCAGTATTTT. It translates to CATSWERLGTDTQYF. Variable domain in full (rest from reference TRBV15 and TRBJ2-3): DAMVIQNPRYQVTQFGKPVTLSCSQTLNHNVMYWYQQKSSQAPKLLFHYYDKDFNNEADTPDNFQSRRPNTSFCFLDIRSPGLGDTAMYLCATSWERLGTDTQYFGPGTRLTVL.

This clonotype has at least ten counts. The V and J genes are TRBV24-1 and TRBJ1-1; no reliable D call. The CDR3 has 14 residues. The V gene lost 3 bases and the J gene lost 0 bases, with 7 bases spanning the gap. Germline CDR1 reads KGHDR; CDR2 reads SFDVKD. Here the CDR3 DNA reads TGTGCCACCAGTGATCTACAAATGAACACTGAAGCTTTCTTT. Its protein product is CATSDLQMNTEAFF.

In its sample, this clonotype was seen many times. The CDR3 sequence is CASSYSVTWSQRNIQYF. CDR3 bases: TGTGCCAGCAGTTACTCGGTTACCTGGTCCCAGAGGAACATTCAGTACTTC. The chain combines TRBV6-5 with TRBJ2-4; D uncertain. The ends were cut back, 0 bases at V and 7 bases at J, with 19 bases in the middle. The CDR3 has 17 residues. The germline CDR1 and CDR2 sequences are MNHEY and SVGAGI.

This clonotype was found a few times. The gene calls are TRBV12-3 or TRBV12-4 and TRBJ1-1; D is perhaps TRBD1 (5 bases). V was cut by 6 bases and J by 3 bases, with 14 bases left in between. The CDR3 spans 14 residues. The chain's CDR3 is CASSRGGVDTEAFF. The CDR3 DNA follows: TGTGCCAGCAGCCGGGGAGGGGTGGACACTGAAGCTTTCTTT.

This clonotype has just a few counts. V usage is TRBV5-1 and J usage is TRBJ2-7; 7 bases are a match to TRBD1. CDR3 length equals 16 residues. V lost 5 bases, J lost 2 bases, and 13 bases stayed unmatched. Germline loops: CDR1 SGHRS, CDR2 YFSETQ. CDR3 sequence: CASSHGQAANTYEQYF. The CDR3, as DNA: TGCGCCAGCAGTCATGGACAGGCCGCCAACACCTACGAGCAGTACTTC.

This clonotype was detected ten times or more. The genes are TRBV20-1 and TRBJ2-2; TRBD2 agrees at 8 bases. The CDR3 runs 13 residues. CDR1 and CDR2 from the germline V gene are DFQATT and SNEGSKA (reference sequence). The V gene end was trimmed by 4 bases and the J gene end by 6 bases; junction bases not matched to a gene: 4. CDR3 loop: CSAISGSPGELFF. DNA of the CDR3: TGCAGTGCTATAAGCGGGAGTCCCGGGGAGCTGTTTTTT.

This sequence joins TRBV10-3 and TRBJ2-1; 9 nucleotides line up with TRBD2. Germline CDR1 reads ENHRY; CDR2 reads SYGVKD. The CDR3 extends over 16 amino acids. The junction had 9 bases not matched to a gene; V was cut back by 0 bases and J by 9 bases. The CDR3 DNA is TGTGCCATCAGTGAGTCGTGGAGCGGGAGGCGGGGTGAGCAGTTCTTC. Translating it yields CAISESWSGRRGEQFF.

Here the CDR3 reads CSAPTSEPSMEQFF. The CDR3 nucleotides are TGCAGTGCTCCGACTAGCGAGCCCTCAATGGAGCAGTTCTTC. This chain uses TRBV20-1 with TRBJ2-1; the match to TRBD2 covers 8 bases. The CDR3 totals 14 residues. J lost 10 bases, V lost 5 bases, and 13 bases had no gene match. The V gene's germline CDR1 is DFQATT and CDR2 SNEGSKA (reference sequence).

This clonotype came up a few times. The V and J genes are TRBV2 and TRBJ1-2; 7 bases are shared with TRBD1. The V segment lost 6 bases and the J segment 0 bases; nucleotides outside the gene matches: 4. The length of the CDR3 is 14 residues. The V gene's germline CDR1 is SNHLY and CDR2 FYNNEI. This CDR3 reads CASRTGTANYGYTF. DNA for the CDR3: TGTGCCAGCAGGACCGGGACAGCTAACTATGGCTACACCTTC.

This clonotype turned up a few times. The CDR3 here is CASSHYDLPDQPQHF. The CDR3 DNA reads as TGCGCCAGCAGCCACTATGACCTCCCTGATCAGCCCCAGCATTTT. The chain is built from TRBV4-3 and TRBJ1-5; D ambiguous. V gave up 3 bases and J gave up 5 bases, with 14 bases separating them. Germline-derived CDR1 and CDR2 are LGHNA and YSLEER. The CDR3 extends over 15 amino acids.

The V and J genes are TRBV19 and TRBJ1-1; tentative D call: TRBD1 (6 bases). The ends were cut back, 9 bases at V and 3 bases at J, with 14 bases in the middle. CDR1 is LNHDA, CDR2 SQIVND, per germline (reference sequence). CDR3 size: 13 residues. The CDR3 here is CARTEQGYTEAFF. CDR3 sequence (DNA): TGTGCCAGAACTGAACAGGGTTACACTGAAGCTTTCTTT.

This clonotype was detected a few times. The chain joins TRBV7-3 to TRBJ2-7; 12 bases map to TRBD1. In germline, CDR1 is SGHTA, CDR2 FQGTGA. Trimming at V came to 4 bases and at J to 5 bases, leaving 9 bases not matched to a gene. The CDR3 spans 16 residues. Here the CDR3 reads CASSSPGQGALNEQYF. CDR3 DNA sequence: TGTGCCAGCAGCTCACCGGGACAGGGGGCTCTAAACGAGCAGTACTTC.

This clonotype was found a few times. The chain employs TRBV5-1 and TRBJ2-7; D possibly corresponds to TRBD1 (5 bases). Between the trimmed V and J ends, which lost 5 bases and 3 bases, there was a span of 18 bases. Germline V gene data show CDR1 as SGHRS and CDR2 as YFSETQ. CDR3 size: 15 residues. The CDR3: CASSLADSRVYEQYF. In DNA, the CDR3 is TGCGCCAGCAGTCTCGCTGACAGCCGGGTCTACGAGCAGTACTTC.

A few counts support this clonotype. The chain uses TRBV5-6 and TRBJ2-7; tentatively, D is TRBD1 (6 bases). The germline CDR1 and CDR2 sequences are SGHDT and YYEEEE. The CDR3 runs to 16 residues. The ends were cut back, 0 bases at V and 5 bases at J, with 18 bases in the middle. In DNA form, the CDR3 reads TGTGCCAGCAGCTTGGAACAGGGAAGGCTTTTCCACGAGCAGTACTTC. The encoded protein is CASSLEQGRLFHEQYF.

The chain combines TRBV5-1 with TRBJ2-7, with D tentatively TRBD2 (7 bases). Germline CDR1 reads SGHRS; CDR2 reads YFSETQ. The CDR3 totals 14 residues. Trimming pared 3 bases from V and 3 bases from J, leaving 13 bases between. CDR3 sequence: CASSWGLQGYEQYF. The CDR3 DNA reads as TGCGCCAGCAGCTGGGGACTACAGGGCTACGAGCAGTACTTC.

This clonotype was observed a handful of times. Here the CDR3 reads CSLRDTEAFF. The CDR3 DNA sequence: TGCAGTCTTCGGGACACTGAAGCTTTCTTT. The chain couples TRBV20-1 to TRBJ1-1; D ambiguous. Trimming took off 8 bases at V and 3 bases at J, with 7 bases between the two ends. The CDR3 contains 10 residues. Germline V lookup: CDR1 DFQATT, CDR2 SNEGSKA (reference sequence).

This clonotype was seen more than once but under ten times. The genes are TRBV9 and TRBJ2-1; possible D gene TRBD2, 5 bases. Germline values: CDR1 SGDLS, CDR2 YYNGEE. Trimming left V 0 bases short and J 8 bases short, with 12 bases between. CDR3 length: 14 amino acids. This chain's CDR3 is CASSVGPLAHEQFF. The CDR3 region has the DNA TGTGCCAGCAGCGTAGGGCCCCTAGCTCATGAGCAGTTCTTC.

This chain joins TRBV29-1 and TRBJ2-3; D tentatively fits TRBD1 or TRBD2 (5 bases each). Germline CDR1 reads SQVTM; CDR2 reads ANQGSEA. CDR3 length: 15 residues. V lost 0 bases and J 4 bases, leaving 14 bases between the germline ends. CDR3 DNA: TGCAGCGTTGAAGATGAGGGGTGGGGATCAGATACGCAGTATTTT. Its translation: CSVEDEGWGSDTQYF.

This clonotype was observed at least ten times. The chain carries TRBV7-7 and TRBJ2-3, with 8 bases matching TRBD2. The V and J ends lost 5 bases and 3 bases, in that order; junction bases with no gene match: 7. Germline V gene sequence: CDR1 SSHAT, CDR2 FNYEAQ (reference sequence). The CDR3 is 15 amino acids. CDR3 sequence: CASSRSGTRTDTQYF. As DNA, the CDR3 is TGTGCCAGCAGCCGATCCGGGACTAGAACAGATACGCAGTATTTT.

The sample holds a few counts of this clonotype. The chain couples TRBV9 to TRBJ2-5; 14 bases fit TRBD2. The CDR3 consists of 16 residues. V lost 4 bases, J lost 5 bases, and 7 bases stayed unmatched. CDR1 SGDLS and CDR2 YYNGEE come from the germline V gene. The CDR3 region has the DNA TGTGCCAGCAGCACCCGACTAGCGGGAGGGATGGAGACCCAGTACTTC. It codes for CASSTRLAGGMETQYF. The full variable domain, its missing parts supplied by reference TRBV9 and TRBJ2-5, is DSGVTQTPKHLITATGQRVTLRCSPRSGDLSVYWYQQSLDQGLQFLIQYYNGEERAKGNILERFSAQQFPDLHSELNLSSLELGDSALYFCASSTRLAGGMETQYFGPGTRLLVL.

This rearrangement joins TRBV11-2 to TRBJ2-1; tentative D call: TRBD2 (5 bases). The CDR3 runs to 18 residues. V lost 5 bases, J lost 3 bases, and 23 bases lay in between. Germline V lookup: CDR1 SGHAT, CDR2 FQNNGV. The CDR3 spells CASSARTPVEGLYNEQFF. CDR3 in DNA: TGTGCCAGCAGCGCTCGCACGCCCGTCGAGGGCCTCTACAATGAGCAGTTCTTC.

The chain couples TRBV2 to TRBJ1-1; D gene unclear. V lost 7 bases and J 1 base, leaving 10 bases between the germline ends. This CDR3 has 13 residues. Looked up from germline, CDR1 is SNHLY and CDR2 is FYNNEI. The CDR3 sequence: CASNSNRNTEAFF. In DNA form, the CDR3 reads TGTGCCAGCAACTCAAACAGGAACACTGAAGCTTTCTTT. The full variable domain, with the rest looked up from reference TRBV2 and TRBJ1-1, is EPEVTQTPSHQVTQMGQEVILRCVPISNHLYFYWYRQILGQKVEFLVSFYNNEISEKSEIFDDQFSVERPDGSNFTLKIRSTKLEDSAMYFCASNSNRNTEAFFGQGTRLTVV.

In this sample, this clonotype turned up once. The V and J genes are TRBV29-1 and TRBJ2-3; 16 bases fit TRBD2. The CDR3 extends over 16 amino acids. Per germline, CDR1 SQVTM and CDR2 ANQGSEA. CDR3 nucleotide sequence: TGCATCGGGACTAGCGGGAGGGCGTTGGTCACAGATACGCAGTATTTT. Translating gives CIGTSGRALVTDTQYF.

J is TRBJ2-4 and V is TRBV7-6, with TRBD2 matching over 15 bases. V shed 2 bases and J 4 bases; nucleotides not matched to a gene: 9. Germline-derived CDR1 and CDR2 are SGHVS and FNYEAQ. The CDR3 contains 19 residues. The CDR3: CASSLNPGLAGGPKNIQYF. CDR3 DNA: TGTGCCAGCAGCTTAAACCCAGGACTAGCGGGAGGGCCTAAAAACATTCAGTACTTC.

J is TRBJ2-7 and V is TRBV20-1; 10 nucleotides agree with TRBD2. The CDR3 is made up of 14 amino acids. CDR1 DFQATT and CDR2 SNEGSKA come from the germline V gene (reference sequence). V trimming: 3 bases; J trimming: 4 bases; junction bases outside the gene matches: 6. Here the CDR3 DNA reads TGCAGTGCTAGGGGGACTAGCGACCGATACGAGCAGTACTTC. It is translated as CSARGTSDRYEQYF.

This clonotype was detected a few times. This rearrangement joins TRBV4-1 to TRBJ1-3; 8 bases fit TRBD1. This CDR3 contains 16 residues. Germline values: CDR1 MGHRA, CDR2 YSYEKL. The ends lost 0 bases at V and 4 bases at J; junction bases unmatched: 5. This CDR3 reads CASSQDPGQGGNTIYF. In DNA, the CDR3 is TGCGCCAGCAGCCAAGACCCCGGACAGGGAGGAAACACCATATATTTT.

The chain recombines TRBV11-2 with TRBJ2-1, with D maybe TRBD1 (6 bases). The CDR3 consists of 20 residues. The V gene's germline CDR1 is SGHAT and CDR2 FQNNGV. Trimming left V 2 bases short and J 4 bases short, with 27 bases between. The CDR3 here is CASSLRYTTRRGINYNEQFF. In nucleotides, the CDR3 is TGTGCCAGCAGCTTACGATACACTACCCGTAGGGGGATTAATTACAATGAGCAGTTCTTC.

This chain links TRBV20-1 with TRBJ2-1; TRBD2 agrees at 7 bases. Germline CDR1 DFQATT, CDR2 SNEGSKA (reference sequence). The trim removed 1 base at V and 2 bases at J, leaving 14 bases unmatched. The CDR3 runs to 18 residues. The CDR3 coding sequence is TGCAGTGCTAGAGTAGGAAAGGTTGGGAGGGCCGCCTACAATGAGCAGTTCTTC. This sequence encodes CSARVGKVGRAAYNEQFF.